This TCR beta chain originates from a study of T cell responses to AZD1222 COVID-19 vaccine. Broader study findings: Possibly, clonal diversity was underestimated; donors were largely white British and included more females. A reported finding is that nearly half of spike-specific TCRs target unmutated variant regions.

V lost 2 bases to trimming and J lost 6 bases, with 8 bases between them. CDR1 and CDR2 (germline): LNHDA, SQIVND (reference sequence). This CDR3 has 13 amino acids. This clone was seen a single time. Its target is not known. Pooled together were second doses at about 4 or about 12 weeks. Generated by immunoSEQ multiplex PCR, the TCRdb table keeps only in-frame clones and is missing some. The data contain approximately 130,000 clones, roughly nine tenths of them singletons. This sequence joins TRBV19 and TRBJ1-5; D gene ambiguous. The specimen was peripheral blood, collected 28 days after the second AZD1222 dose. The clonotype originates from an adult who received the AZD1222 COVID-19 vaccine. The CDR3 DNA sequence: TGTGCCAGTAGTATATATGAGGTTCAGCCCCAGCATTTT. This sequence encodes CASSIYEVQPQHF.